This T cell receptor beta chain derives from a study of early T cells in non-severe SARS-CoV-2 infection (dated by TCRdb to about 2021). Study-level background: Bulk RNA from unsorted whole blood was used for TCR sequencing, so alpha and beta chains could not be paired.

The study was a case-control design nested within a healthcare worker cohort in London, UK, with weekly nasopharyngeal swab PCR tests and blood sampling. Between 23 and 31 March 2020, the week of the UK lockdown, healthcare workers were enrolled and then followed up weekly for as long as 16 weeks. The investigation overall reported the following: VDJdb matching was skewed toward anti-spike CD8 responses, so virus-specific expansions were likely underestimated and private and CD4 specificities were missed.

Trimming removed 3 bases from V and 3 bases from J, leaving 15 bases between the germline ends. CDR1 and CDR2 are drawn from the germline V gene (reference sequence): DFQATT, SNEGSKA. From its cysteine to its phenylalanine, the CDR3 spans 15 amino acids. Just the 45-base CDR3 DNA is kept, in frame starting at base 1. The receptor library was made with 5' RACE. The run used a NextSeq 500. Unique molecular identifiers were attached to individual cDNA molecules in the TCR library protocol so that sequencing error and PCR bias could be corrected. Both TCR alpha and beta chains were sequenced, and tight co-correlation was observed between alpha and beta sequence abundances in each sample. The authors' pipeline ran thus. Decombinator V4 was used to perform V gene, J gene and CDR3 annotation of TCR sequences. Expanded TCRs were defined as changing significantly between any two time points under a Poisson model with p below 0.0001. TCR abundances were normalised to the total number of TCRs sequenced per sample and expressed as counts per million. MAIT TCRs were defined by TRAV1-2 paired with TRAJ12, TRAJ20 or TRAJ33, and iNKT TCRs by TRAV10 paired with TRAJ18. VDJdb, accessed on 1 November 2021, was searched for TCRs annotated for CMV, EBV and SARS-CoV-2, and TCRs annotated for more than one antigen were excluded. Using fastp trimming at Q25 and MiXCR clonotype assembly, TCRdb reanalyzed the public sequencing data and kept in-frame beta chains. Each record represents a unique CDR3 protein, reported with the most common genes and DNA among its rows. The V and J calls here are based on TCRdb, not the publication. The sample yields about 130,000 distinct CDR3 sequences; around 14% were counted once. The ten largest clones add up to less than 25% of the sample.

With regard to this clonotype: It lacks a known antigen. The record has no base qualities; no much larger clone is one base away.

The receptor's source is an adult who was a healthcare worker with PCR-confirmed SARS-CoV-2 infection or an uninfected control (not recorded which). The rearrangement joined TRBV20-1 to TRBJ2-1; the D gene is possibly TRBD2, with 6 bases matching. The sample comprised whole blood. The nucleotide sequence reads TGCAGTGCTAGGCAGCGGGCAAAGTTCTACAATGAGCAGTTCTTC. This sequence encodes CSARQRAKFYNEQFF.